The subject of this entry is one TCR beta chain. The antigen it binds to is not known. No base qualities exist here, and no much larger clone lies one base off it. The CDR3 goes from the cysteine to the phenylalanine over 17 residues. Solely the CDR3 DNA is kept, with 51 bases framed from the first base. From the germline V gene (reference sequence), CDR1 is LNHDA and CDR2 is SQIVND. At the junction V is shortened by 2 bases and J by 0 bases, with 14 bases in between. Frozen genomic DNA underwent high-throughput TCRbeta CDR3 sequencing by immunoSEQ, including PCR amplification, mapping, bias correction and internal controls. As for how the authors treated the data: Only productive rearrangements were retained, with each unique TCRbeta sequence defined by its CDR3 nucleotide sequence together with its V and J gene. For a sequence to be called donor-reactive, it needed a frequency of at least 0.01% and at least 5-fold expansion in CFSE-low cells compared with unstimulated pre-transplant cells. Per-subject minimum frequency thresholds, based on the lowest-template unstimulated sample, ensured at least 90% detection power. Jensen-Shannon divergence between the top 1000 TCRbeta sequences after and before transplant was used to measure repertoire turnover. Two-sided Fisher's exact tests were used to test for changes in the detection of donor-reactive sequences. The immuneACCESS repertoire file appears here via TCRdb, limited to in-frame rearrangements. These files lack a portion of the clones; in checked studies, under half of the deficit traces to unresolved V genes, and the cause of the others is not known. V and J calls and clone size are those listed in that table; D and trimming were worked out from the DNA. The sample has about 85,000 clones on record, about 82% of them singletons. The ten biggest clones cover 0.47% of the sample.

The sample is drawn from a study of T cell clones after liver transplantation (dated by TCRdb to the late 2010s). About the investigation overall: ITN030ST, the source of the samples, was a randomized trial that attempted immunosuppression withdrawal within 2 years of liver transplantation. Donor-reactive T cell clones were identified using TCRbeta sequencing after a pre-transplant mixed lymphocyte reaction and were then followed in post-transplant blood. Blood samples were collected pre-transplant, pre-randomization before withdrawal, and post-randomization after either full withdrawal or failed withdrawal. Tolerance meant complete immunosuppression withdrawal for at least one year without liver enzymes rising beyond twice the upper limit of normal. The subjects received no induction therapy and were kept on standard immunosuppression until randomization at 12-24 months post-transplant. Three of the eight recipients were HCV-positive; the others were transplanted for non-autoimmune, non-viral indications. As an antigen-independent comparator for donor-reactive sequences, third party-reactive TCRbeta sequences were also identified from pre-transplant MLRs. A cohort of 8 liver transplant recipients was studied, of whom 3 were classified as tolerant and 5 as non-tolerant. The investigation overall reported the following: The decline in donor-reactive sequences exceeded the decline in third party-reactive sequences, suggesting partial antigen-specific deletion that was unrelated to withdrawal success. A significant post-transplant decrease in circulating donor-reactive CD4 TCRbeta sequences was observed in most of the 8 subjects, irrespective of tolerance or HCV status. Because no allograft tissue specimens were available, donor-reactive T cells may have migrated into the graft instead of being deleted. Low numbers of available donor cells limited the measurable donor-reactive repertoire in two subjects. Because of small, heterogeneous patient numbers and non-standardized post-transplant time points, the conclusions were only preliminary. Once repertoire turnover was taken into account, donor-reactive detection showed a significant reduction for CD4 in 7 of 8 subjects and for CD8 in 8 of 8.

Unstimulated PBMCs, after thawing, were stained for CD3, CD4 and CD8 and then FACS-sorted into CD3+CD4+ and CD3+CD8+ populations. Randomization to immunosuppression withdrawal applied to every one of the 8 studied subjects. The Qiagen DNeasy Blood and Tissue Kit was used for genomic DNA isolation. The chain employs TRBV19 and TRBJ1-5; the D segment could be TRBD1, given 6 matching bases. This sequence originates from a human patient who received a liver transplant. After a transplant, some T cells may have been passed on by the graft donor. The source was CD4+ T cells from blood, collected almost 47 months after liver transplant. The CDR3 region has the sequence CASSIRDRKDSNQPQHF. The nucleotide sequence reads TGTGCCAGTAGTATACGCGACAGGAAGGATAGCAATCAGCCCCAGCATTTT.